The TCR beta chain under discussion was sequenced for a study of cytomegalovirus exposure and HLA in healthy donors. The V gene's germline CDR1 is LNHNV and CDR2 YYDKDF (reference sequence). This CDR3 region has 13 residues. V was clipped by 5 bases and J by 1 base, with 8 bases between them. Amplification used 60 Vbeta primers and 13 Jbeta primers. The assay was immunoSEQ multiplex PCR, and TCRdb's table has in-frame clones only and misses some. The sample has 200,000 to 250,000 clones; about four fifths are singletons. Study-level findings and limits: Common viral pathogens seemed, in a later analysis, to connect with several of the most significant clusters.

A few counts support this clone. What it recognizes is unknown. What was sequenced was PBMCs. V is TRBV15 and J is TRBJ1-1; D is uncertain. This clonotype originated in a man aged 30-40 years in good health and CMV-seronegative. CDR3 loop: CATSPEPNTEAFF. CDR3 bases: TGTGCCACCAGCCCTGAGCCGAACACTGAAGCTTTCTTT.